This T cell receptor beta chain was obtained from a study of shared clonotypes between healthy human individuals. On this clone: Its antigen remains unidentified.

Using immunoSEQ multiplex PCR, the repertoire was profiled, and TCRdb retains in-frame clones only, with some absent. This sample has 2 million or so clones, with over 85% found just once. Regarding the study as a whole: Approximately 5% was the fraction of naive CD4 clonotypes found shared across a few donors. Generation probabilities were higher for clonotypes shared across all four sorted-subset donors than for unshared ones.

With 0 bases removed from V and 5 bases from J, the gap between germline ends came to 10 bases. The germline V gene has CDR1 MNHEY and CDR2 SVGAGI. The CDR3 contains 14 residues. The sample comprised naive CD4+ T cells sorted from blood. As for subset: CD45RA+ positively selected. The chain has TRBV6-5 and TRBJ2-5, with D tentatively TRBD1 (5 bases). The TCR was taken from a man aged 18-30 years in good health. The CDR3 nucleotides read TGTGCCAGCAGTTACTCGAAGGGGTTTGAGACCCAGTACTTC. Protein sequence: CASSYSKGFETQYF.